These 7 T cell receptor beta chains were sequenced from one sample in a study of immune heterogeneity within non-small cell lung tumors. Template material for each sample was 500 to 600 ng of bulk tumor genomic DNA. Several biopsies per primary tumor were taken during surgery, spaced as far apart as possible. Surgery that was curative in intent was performed on patients with untreated, newly diagnosed non-small cell lung cancer. Multiplex PCR employing 32 V and 13 J primers generated amplicons of the TCR beta CDR3. TCRdb itself ran the multiplex PCR reads through MiXCR, one entry per CDR3 protein. The repertoire consists of about 3,400 distinct CDR3 sequences, with over 30% occurring once and the leading ten covering more than 13%. The sample comprised lung tumor tissue. The receptors derive from a man between 65 and 85 years old with non-small cell lung cancer.

This clonotype has a handful of counts. The chain joins TRBV12-3 or TRBV12-4 to TRBJ2-2; D is undetermined. Between the trimmed V and J ends, which lost 5 bases and 2 bases, there was a span of 3 bases. This CDR3 contains 12 residues. CDR3 protein: CASSPNTGELFF. CDR3 coding DNA: TGTGCCAGCAGTCCAAACACCGGGGAGCTGTTTTTT.

V and J are TRBV20-1 and TRBJ2-7; perhaps TRBD2 as D (5 bases). The germline CDR1 and CDR2 sequences are DFQATT and SNEGSKA (reference sequence). The ends were cut back, 1 base at V and 7 bases at J, with 14 bases in the middle. The CDR3 runs to 13 residues. This CDR3 reads CSARAGVTGEQYF. CDR3 bases: TGCAGTGCTAGAGCTGGCGTTACGGGAGAGCAGTACTTC.

The V gene is TRBV20-1, the J gene TRBJ2-1, with 8 bases fitting TRBD2. The germline V gene has CDR1 DFQATT and CDR2 SNEGSKA (reference sequence). V lost 3 bases, J lost 6 bases, and 13 bases stayed unmatched. The CDR3 totals 16 residues. CDR3 in DNA: TGCAGTGCTAGGGGGCCCGGGACTAGAGACGGCAATGAGCAGTTCTTC. Translated: CSARGPGTRDGNEQFF.

This chain joins TRBV24-1 and TRBJ2-1; maybe TRBD1 (5 bases). This CDR3 contains 15 residues. Looked up from germline, CDR1 is KGHDR and CDR2 is SFDVKD. V was clipped by 0 bases and J by 4 bases, with 9 bases between them. This CDR3 is CATSDLRGAYNEQFF. For the CDR3, the DNA is TGTGCCACCAGTGATTTGAGGGGCGCATACAATGAGCAGTTCTTC.

The table lists this clonotype with a few counts. The genes are TRBV6-1 and TRBJ2-7; the D is unclear. The CDR3 spans 14 residues. Per germline, CDR1 MNHNS and CDR2 SASEGT. Trimming pared 5 bases from V and 0 bases from J, leaving 11 bases between. The CDR3 nucleotides read TGTGCCAGCAGTCCGGCAGGAAGCTCCTACGAGCAGTACTTC. This encodes CASSPAGSSYEQYF.

The CDR3 region is CASRGLNDNEQFF. The CDR3 DNA follows: TGTGCCAGCAGAGGACTGAACGATAATGAGCAGTTCTTC. This sequence joins TRBV6-1 and TRBJ2-1, with a tentative D call TRBD2 (5 bases). CDR3 length: 13 amino acids. The ends were cut back, 6 bases at V and 7 bases at J, with 13 bases in the middle. Germline CDR1 and CDR2: MNHNS and SASEGT.

This clonotype has a single count. The chain carries TRBV25-1 and TRBJ2-3; 7 bases line up with TRBD2. From germline, CDR1 is MGHDK and CDR2 SYGVNS. V lost 1 base and J lost 0; bases outside the gene matches: 4. The CDR3 has 16 amino acids. For the CDR3, the DNA is TGTGCCAGCAGTGAATTCTCTAGCGGAAGCACAGATACGCAGTATTTT. Translating gives CASSEFSSGSTDTQYF. Full variable domain (remainder filled in from reference TRBV25-1 and TRBJ2-3): EADIYQTPRYLVIGTGKKITLECSQTMGHDKMYWYQQDPGMELHLIHYSYGVNSTEKGDLSSESTVSRIRTEHFPLTLESARPSHTSQYLCASSEFSSGSTDTQYFGPGTRLTVL.